The T cell receptor beta chain described here comes from a study of molecular identifiers for immune sequencing clone quantification. Study-level information: In replicates, RNA taken from approximately 20,000 or 100,000 naive CD8 cells was divided five ways, and four portions underwent sequencing.

CDR3 size: 16 residues. Looked up from germline, CDR1 is MNHEY and CDR2 is SVGAGI. Trimming shortened V by 6 bases and J by 2 bases, and 19 bases separated the two germline ends. In TCRdb, the PCR reads were re-called with MiXCR into one record per CDR3 protein. The repertoire holds about 640,000 distinct CDR3 sequences, with less than 20% as singletons. Sequencing input: naive CD8+ T cells from blood, with Jurkat cell RNA spiked in. This sample's subset: FACS-sorted CD8+CD4-CCR7+CD45RA+ naive T cells. This TCR was sampled from a human donor in good health. Some libraries in this study had Jurkat cell RNA spiked in. The chain recombines TRBV6-5 with TRBJ2-5; D might be TRBD1 (6 bases). The DNA of the CDR3 is TGTGCCAGCAGGAGAAGGCCGGGACAACTGCAAGAGACCCAGTACTTC. It yields the protein CASRRRPGQLQETQYF.